This entry lists 26 T cell receptor beta chains sequenced from one sample in a study of blood T cell repertoires in COVID-19. The method was immunoSEQ multiplex PCR; TCRdb's version includes in-frame clones alone and lacks a portion of them. Counted here are 30,000 to 35,000 clones, 85% occurring once; the ten biggest clones make up 13% to 15%. Sequencing was done on a sample of peripheral blood. Every receptor here comes from a human donor with acute or convalescent COVID-19. The donor label of this sample is uncertain.

The chain combines TRBV6-2 or TRBV6-3 with TRBJ2-3, with a weak D call TRBD1 (6 bases). The V end lost 5 bases, the J end lost 1 base, and 22 bases lay between the germline ends. CDR3 length: 18 residues. Germline V CDR1 and CDR2: MNHEY, SVGEGT. In DNA form, the CDR3 reads TGTGCCAGCAGTCGCGCTCCGGGACACACTGGGGGCACAGATACGCAGTATTTT. This codes for CASSRAPGHTGGTDTQYF.

The V and J genes are TRBV2 and TRBJ1-5, with 10 bases identical to TRBD1. J was trimmed by 6 bases and V by 8 bases; bases with no gene match: 7. CDR3 size: 14 residues. Germline V gives CDR1 SNHLY, CDR2 FYNNEI. CDR3 residues: CASSGQGSGQPQHF. CDR3 in DNA: TGTGCCAGCTCGGGACAGGGGTCGGGTCAGCCCCAGCATTTT. The complete variable domain, with remaining parts taken from reference TRBV2 and TRBJ1-5, reads EPEVTQTPSHQVTQMGQEVILRCVPISNHLYFYWYRQILGQKVEFLVSFYNNEISEKSEIFDDQFSVERPDGSNFTLKIRSTKLEDSAMYFCASSGQGSGQPQHFGDGTRLSIL.

This clone was detected a few times. The V gene is TRBV27, the J gene TRBJ2-7, with 7 bases identical to TRBD2. Trimming at V came to 5 bases and at J to 3 bases, leaving 10 bases not matched to a gene. The CDR3 is 15 residues long. The germline V gene has CDR1 MNHEY and CDR2 SMNVEV (reference sequence). CDR3 DNA sequence: TGTGCCAGCAGTCTCCTCGGCGGGGGTCACTACGAGCAGTACTTC. As protein: CASSLLGGGHYEQYF.

The rearrangement links TRBV18 to TRBJ2-1; 7 bases match TRBD1. The trim removed 2 bases at V and 4 bases at J, leaving 2 bases unmatched. The CDR3 runs to 14 residues. Germline CDR1 reads KGHSH; CDR2 reads LQKENI. This CDR3 is CASSPGTEYNEQFF. The CDR3 nucleotides are TGTGCCAGCTCACCAGGGACAGAATACAATGAGCAGTTCTTC.

The V and J genes are TRBV28 and TRBJ1-2; the D is unclear. This CDR3 is 13 amino acids long. Germline V gives CDR1 MDHEN, CDR2 SYDVKM. Trimming stripped 3 bases from V and 4 bases from J, with 9 bases between. The CDR3 sequence is CASSLRHSYGYTF. The CDR3 coding sequence is TGTGCCAGCAGTTTGAGACACTCCTATGGCTACACCTTC.

The rearrangement joins TRBV6-5 to TRBJ2-7, with a possible D match to TRBD2 (6 bases). V shed 10 bases and J shed 1 base, with 14 bases lying between them. This CDR3 has 13 amino acids. CDR1 and CDR2 from the germline V gene are MNHEY and SVGAGI. CDR3 DNA sequence: TGTGCCACACGGGACTTTGTGTCCTACGAGCAGTACTTC. Its protein product is CATRDFVSYEQYF.

This chain uses TRBV18 with TRBJ1-1, with no clear D. Trimming took 5 bases from V and 6 from J, leaving 19 bases between them. The CDR3 has 15 amino acids. In germline, CDR1 is KGHSH, CDR2 LQKENI. In nucleotides, the CDR3 is TGTGCCAGCTCATCGCGGCCGGAAATTGGCGCTGAAGCTTTCTTT. The encoded protein is CASSSRPEIGAEAFF.

V is TRBV12-3 or TRBV12-4 and J is TRBJ1-5, with D hard to call. This CDR3 comprises 13 residues. V was pared by 7 bases and J by 7 bases, with 14 bases between. The chain's CDR3 is CASKTGSGQPQHF. The CDR3 DNA is TGTGCCAGCAAAACCGGATCGGGGCAGCCCCAGCATTTT.

In its sample, this clone was seen a few times. This sequence joins TRBV24-1 and TRBJ2-1; TRBD2 matches at 8 bases. Per germline, CDR1 KGHDR and CDR2 SFDVKD. This CDR3 is built from 16 residues. The V segment lost 2 bases and the J segment 2 bases; nucleotides outside the gene matches: 4. The CDR3 sequence: CATSDSVSGTYNEQFF. The CDR3 nucleotides are TGTGCCACCAGTGATTCTGTTAGCGGGACCTACAATGAGCAGTTCTTC.

The V call is TRBV28, the J call TRBJ1-3, with D tentatively TRBD1 (6 bases). Germline V CDR1 and CDR2: MDHEN, SYDVKM. V lost 5 bases to trimming and J lost 0 bases, with 8 bases between them. The CDR3 spans 14 residues. The chain's CDR3 is CASSQQGSGNTIYF. CDR3 sequence (DNA): TGTGCCAGCAGTCAACAGGGCTCTGGAAACACCATATATTTT.

V gene TRBV24-1 combines with J gene TRBJ2-7, with a weak D call TRBD1 (6 bases). The CDR3 loop spans 12 amino acids. The germline gives CDR1 KGHDR, CDR2 SFDVKD. Trimming left V 4 bases short and J 7 bases short, with 10 bases between. Here the CDR3 reads CATSELQGEQYF. CDR3 sequence (DNA): TGTGCCACCAGTGAACTACAGGGAGAGCAGTACTTC.

The chain links TRBV6-5 to TRBJ1-4, with a tentative D call TRBD1 (5 bases). The V end lost 3 bases, the J end lost 3 bases, and 8 bases lay between the germline ends. The germline gives CDR1 MNHEY, CDR2 SVGAGI. The CDR3 sequence is 14 residues long. The CDR3, as DNA: TGTGCCAGCAGTTATCAACAGGCTAATGAAAAACTGTTTTTT. Its protein is CASSYQQANEKLFF.

The J gene is TRBJ1-4, the V gene TRBV5-1, with a weak D call TRBD1 (6 bases). The CDR3 is made up of 14 amino acids. Germline V gene sequence: CDR1 SGHRS, CDR2 YFSETQ. V lost 2 bases to trimming and J lost 6 bases, with 11 bases between them. The CDR3 region has the DNA TGCGCCAGCAGCTTTCAGGCAGGGGATGAAAAACTGTTTTTT. As protein: CASSFQAGDEKLFF.

The V and J genes are TRBV19 and TRBJ1-5; 8 bases match TRBD1. The V and J ends lost 3 bases and 0 bases, in that order; junction bases with no gene match: 10. This CDR3 has 18 residues. The V gene's germline CDR1 is LNHDA and CDR2 SQIVND (reference sequence). CDR3 coding DNA: TGTGCCAGTAGTATGGGGTTGGGGGACAGGAGTAGCAATCAGCCCCAGCATTTT. Translated: CASSMGLGDRSSNQPQHF.

This clone was seen only a few times. The gene calls are TRBV5-6 and TRBJ1-2; possible D gene TRBD1, 5 bases. V was trimmed by 4 bases and J by 2 bases, leaving 9 bases between them. CDR1 and CDR2 from the germline V gene are SGHDT and YYEEEE. The CDR3 contains 13 residues. CDR3 residues: CASSLDSNYGYTF. CDR3 coding DNA: TGTGCCAGCAGCCTAGACAGCAACTATGGCTACACCTTC.

This sequence joins TRBV5-1 and TRBJ2-7; TRBD2 aligns across 10 bases. V dropped 2 bases and J dropped 7; count of bases not matched to a gene: 9. CDR1 is SGHRS and CDR2 is YFSETQ in the germline V gene. The CDR3 is made up of 15 amino acids. This CDR3 is CASSFSGGTSGEQYF. CDR3 sequence (DNA): TGCGCCAGCAGCTTTAGCGGGGGGACCTCTGGGGAGCAGTACTTC. Looking up the rest from reference TRBV5-1 and TRBJ2-7 gives the full variable domain: KAGVTQTPRYLIKTRGQQVTLSCSPISGHRSVSWYQQTPGQGLQFLFEYFSETQRNKGNFPGRFSGRQFSNSRSEMNVSTLELGDSALYLCASSFSGGTSGEQYFGPGTRLTVT.

This clone was seen only a few times. V usage is TRBV28 and J usage is TRBJ1-5, with TRBD1 as a possible D gene (5 bases). Trimming pared 6 bases from V and 5 bases from J, leaving 8 bases between. The CDR3 is 12 residues long. CDR1 is MDHEN, CDR2 SYDVKM, per germline. CDR3 in amino acids: CASSQGYQPQHF. As DNA, the CDR3 is TGTGCCAGCAGCCAGGGCTATCAGCCCCAGCATTTT.

This sequence joins TRBV29-1 and TRBJ2-1, with 15 positions matching TRBD2. This CDR3 has 17 residues. V shed 4 bases, J shed 8 bases, and the junction held 12 bases outside the gene matches. CDR1 is SQVTM, CDR2 ANQGSEA, per germline. CDR3 in amino acids: CSVALFGLAGGQDEQFF. The CDR3 DNA follows: TGCAGCGTTGCTCTCTTCGGACTAGCGGGGGGGCAGGATGAGCAGTTCTTC.

This clone was picked up a small number of times. The chain joins TRBV10-2 to TRBJ1-3; possibly TRBD1 for D (5 bases). The CDR3 runs 15 residues. Germline CDR1 is WSHSY and CDR2 is SAAADI. Trimming took off 4 bases at V and 2 bases at J, with 12 bases between the two ends. The CDR3 region has the DNA TGCGCCAGCAGTGCCGACAGAAGCGCTGGAAACACCATATATTTT. Amino acids: CASSADRSAGNTIYF.

This clone was detected a few times. CDR3 residues: CASSVGPLGTSSYEQYF. CDR3 nucleotides: TGTGCCAGCAGCGTAGGACCCCTAGGGACTAGCAGCTACGAGCAGTACTTC. This chain uses TRBV9 with TRBJ2-7; TRBD2 aligns across 9 bases. Germline V CDR1 and CDR2: SGDLS, YYNGEE. With 0 bases clipped from V and 3 bases from J, the junction kept 10 bases outside the gene matches. The CDR3 sequence is 17 residues long.

The chain has TRBV30 and TRBJ2-1; 8 bases agree with TRBD2. Trimming removed 8 bases from V and 4 bases from J; junction bases left unmatched: 7. From germline, CDR1 is GTSNPN and CDR2 SVGIG (reference sequence). This CDR3 region has 13 residues. CDR3 region: CAVRGGVYNEQFF. The CDR3 bases are TGTGCCGTCCGGGGGGGGGTTTACAATGAGCAGTTCTTC.

The chain employs TRBV6-5 and TRBJ1-1, with D perhaps TRBD1 (6 bases). Germline-derived CDR1 and CDR2 are MNHEY and SVGAGI. Trimming pared 0 bases from V and 4 bases from J, leaving 12 bases between. This CDR3 is 15 amino acids long. The CDR3: CASSYSHRQATEAFF. CDR3 sequence (DNA): TGTGCCAGCAGTTACTCCCACCGACAGGCCACTGAAGCTTTCTTT.

The chain carries TRBV25-1 and TRBJ2-7; 8 bases are a match to TRBD1. Germline lookup yields CDR1 MGHDK and CDR2 SYGVNS. V shed 6 bases, J shed 3 bases, and the junction held 7 bases outside the gene matches. The CDR3 totals 14 residues. In DNA form, the CDR3 reads TGTGCCAGCAGCCGGGACAGGCTTTTCTACGAGCAGTACTTC. Amino acids: CASSRDRLFYEQYF.

This clone appeared a few times. The rearrangement uses TRBV28 and TRBJ1-4; 7 bases are a match to TRBD1. This CDR3 has 15 residues. In germline, CDR1 is MDHEN, CDR2 SYDVKM. V lost 6 bases to trimming and J lost 4 bases; unmatched junction nucleotides: 8. As DNA, the CDR3 is TGTGCCAGCAGCTTGACAGGGCGGGATAATGAAAAACTGTTTTTT. Residues: CASSLTGRDNEKLFF.

This rearrangement joins TRBV6-4 to TRBJ2-2; 12 positions agree with TRBD2. Looked up from germline, CDR1 is MRHNA and CDR2 is SNTAGT. The CDR3 consists of 16 residues. V was clipped by 5 bases and J by 1 base; unmatched bases: 2. CDR3 sequence: CASSTSGRLNTGELFF. The CDR3, as DNA: TGTGCCAGCAGTACTAGCGGGAGGCTGAACACCGGGGAGCTGTTTTTT.

This rearrangement joins TRBV28 to TRBJ1-2; the match to TRBD1 covers 7 bases. This CDR3 spans 14 amino acids. Germline-derived CDR1 and CDR2 are MDHEN and SYDVKM. V trimming: 5 bases; J trimming: 4 bases; junction bases outside the gene matches: 7. Here the CDR3 reads CASSLTGILYGYTF. In nucleotides, the CDR3 is TGTGCCAGCAGTCTGACAGGGATACTCTATGGCTACACCTTC.